This entry lists 22 T cell receptor beta chains sequenced from one sample in a study of beta chain features in type 1 diabetes. The study's findings and limits: Type 1 diabetes patients had TCRB CDR3s that were shorter (moderately but significantly so) in all four CD4+ subsets.

These TCRs' antigens remain unknown. Expressed TCRB transcripts were sequenced because the entire RNA isolate underwent reverse transcription. The repertoire was sequenced with immunoSEQ multiplex PCR; TCRdb's copy has only in-frame clones and lacks some. This table has roughly 140,000 clones, under 13% appearing once. Sequenced: central memory CD4+ T cells from blood. These receptors came from a man aged 25 to 40 with type 1 diabetes.

This clone was detected only a few times. The DNA for the CDR3 is TGTGCCAGCAGCCCGGGACTAGCGTATTTAGTAGATACGCAGTATTTT. As protein: CASSPGLAYLVDTQYF. The chain has TRBV2 and TRBJ2-3, with 10 bases identical to TRBD2. CDR3 size: 16 residues. Unmatched junction bases numbered 11, after V lost 6 bases and J lost 5 bases. The germline CDR1 and CDR2 sequences are SNHLY and FYNNEI.

This clone was seen only a few times. The V call is TRBV27, the J call TRBJ2-6; D is possibly TRBD2 (5 bases). The CDR3 is made up of 14 amino acids. V lost 3 bases, J lost 3 bases, and 6 bases lay in between. Germline V CDR1 and CDR2: MNHEY, SMNVEV (reference sequence). The CDR3 bases are TGTGCCAGCAGTTTGAGGGATGGGGCCAACGTCCTGACTTTC. This codes for CASSLRDGANVLTF.

The genes are TRBV4-3 and TRBJ2-1; 8 bases match TRBD2. V lost 0 bases to trimming and J lost 0 bases; unmatched junction nucleotides: 10. This CDR3 spans 19 amino acids. Germline V gene data show CDR1 as LGHNA and CDR2 as YSLEER. The CDR3 DNA reads TGCGCCAGCAGCCAAGATTGGGGTCTAGCGGGTATCTCCTACAATGAGCAGTTCTTC. It yields the protein CASSQDWGLAGISYNEQFF.

This clone was seen more than once but under ten times. This chain uses TRBV28 with TRBJ2-5, with 12 bases lining up with TRBD2. V dropped 8 bases and J dropped 9; count of bases not matched to a gene: 13. CDR1 MDHEN and CDR2 SYDVKM come from the germline V gene. There are 15 residues in the CDR3. CDR3 sequence: CASCSGTSGPLAQYF. The CDR3, as DNA: TGTGCCAGCTGCTCTGGGACTAGCGGGCCCCTGGCCCAGTACTTC.

This chain uses TRBV27 with TRBJ2-7; D is possibly TRBD1 (6 bases). CDR1 and CDR2 from the germline V gene are MNHEY and SMNVEV (reference sequence). This CDR3 comprises 15 residues. V was clipped by 3 bases and J by 2 bases, with 14 bases between them. The CDR3 coding sequence is TGTGCCAGCAGTTTCCAGGACAGAACCACCTACGAGCAGTACTTC. This codes for CASSFQDRTTYEQYF.

The J gene is TRBJ1-5, the V gene TRBV4-2, with D uncertain. Germline V gene lookup returns CDR1 LGHNA and CDR2 YNFKEQ. The germline V and J ends were trimmed by 0 bases and 5 bases, with 8 bases remaining between them. This CDR3 comprises 14 residues. The CDR3 sequence is CASSQESADQPQHF. DNA of the CDR3: TGTGCCAGCAGCCAAGAAAGTGCGGATCAGCCCCAGCATTTT.

This rearrangement joins TRBV2 to TRBJ2-1; 12 nucleotides line up with TRBD2. V shed 5 bases, J shed 8 bases, and the junction held 7 bases outside the gene matches. The CDR3 runs 15 residues. Germline V lookup: CDR1 SNHLY, CDR2 FYNNEI. CDR3 in amino acids: CASSRLAGGPYEQFF. The CDR3 DNA sequence: TGTGCCAGCAGTCGCCTAGCGGGAGGGCCCTATGAGCAGTTCTTC.

The gene calls are TRBV7-6 and TRBJ2-1; TRBD1 aligns across 9 bases. The CDR3 covers 18 residues. V shed 2 bases, J shed 4 bases, and the junction held 12 bases outside the gene matches. Germline CDR1 reads SGHVS; CDR2 reads FNYEAQ. CDR3 loop: CASSLLPTGTGRYNEQFF. Written as DNA, the CDR3 is TGTGCCAGCAGCTTATTACCGACCGGGACAGGGAGGTACAATGAGCAGTTCTTC.

This clone was counted a few times. The chain has TRBV2 and TRBJ1-2, with D tentatively TRBD1 (6 bases). The CDR3 length is 13 residues. Trimming shortened V by 2 bases and J by 13 bases, and 17 bases separated the two germline ends. Germline CDR1 SNHLY, CDR2 FYNNEI. The DNA of the CDR3 is TGTGCCAGCAGTGAAATCTTGACAGGTTCAGGCACCTTC. It specifies CASSEILTGSGTF.

The gene calls are TRBV6-5 and TRBJ2-5; D is undetermined. The germline V gene has CDR1 MNHEY and CDR2 SVGAGI. Between the trimmed V and J ends, which lost 5 bases and 0 bases, there was a span of 13 bases. The CDR3 runs 15 residues. CDR3 bases: TGTGCCAGCAGTCAACTATCGCTGTACCAAGAGACCCAGTACTTC. Its protein is CASSQLSLYQETQYF.

This clone has only a few counts. The gene calls are TRBV29-1 and TRBJ1-1, with D perhaps matching TRBD1 (5 bases). CDR1 is SQVTM, CDR2 ANQGSEA, per germline. This CDR3 comprises 13 residues. V was cut by 3 bases and J by 4 bases, with 12 bases left in between. The CDR3 DNA sequence: TGCAGCGTTGAGGCCAGGGAAGGCACTGAAGCTTTCTTT. It codes for CSVEAREGTEAFF.

The chain combines TRBV15 with TRBJ2-7; D possibly corresponds to TRBD2 (5 bases). Germline CDR1 reads LNHNV; CDR2 reads YYDKDF (reference sequence). The CDR3 spans 13 residues. V was trimmed by 0 bases and J by 4 bases, leaving 7 bases between them. The CDR3 DNA follows: TGTGCCACCAGCAGAGATTTAGCGTACGAGCAGTACTTC. This gives the protein CATSRDLAYEQYF.

In this sample, this clone turned up a few times. The chain employs TRBV29-1 and TRBJ2-3; no definite D call. Trimming shortened V by 8 bases and J by 6 bases, and 9 bases separated the two germline ends. The CDR3 is made up of 10 amino acids. Germline V CDR1 and CDR2: SQVTM, ANQGSEA. CDR3 sequence (DNA): TGCAGCTTCAGGCAGGATACGCAGTATTTT. Translated, it gives CSFRQDTQYF.

CDR3 region: CASSLDYYEQYF. The CDR3 DNA follows: TGTGCCAGCAGCTTGGATTACTACGAGCAGTACTTC. The J gene is TRBJ2-7, the V gene TRBV5-4; unclear D gene. Germline V gene sequence: CDR1 SGHNT, CDR2 YYREEE (reference sequence). The CDR3 runs to 12 residues. V was cut by 0 bases and J by 3 bases, with 4 bases left in between.

This clone was found a few times. The J gene is TRBJ2-1, the V gene TRBV7-2; D is perhaps TRBD1 (6 bases). This CDR3 comprises 15 residues. Germline CDR1 is SGHTA and CDR2 is FQGNSA. V lost 3 bases and J lost 1, with 10 bases in between. CDR3 region: CASSFDGTSYNEQFF. The CDR3 coding sequence is TGTGCCAGCAGCTTCGACGGGACATCCTACAATGAGCAGTTCTTC.

This clone was observed a few times. J is TRBJ2-1 and V is TRBV6-6, with 14 bases fitting TRBD2. V shed 10 bases and J 15 bases; nucleotides not matched to a gene: 11. This CDR3 is 13 amino acids long. Germline CDR1 is MNHNY and CDR2 is SVGAGI (reference sequence). CDR3 sequence (DNA): TGTGCCACCCTGCGGGGACTAGCGGGAGAGTGGTTCTTC. It yields the protein CATLRGLAGEWFF.

The V call is TRBV7-9, the J call TRBJ1-1; TRBD1 is a possible D gene (5 bases). V shed 5 bases and J shed 7 bases, with 11 bases lying between them. Germline V lookup: CDR1 SEHNR, CDR2 FQNEAQ (reference sequence). The CDR3 has 12 amino acids. The CDR3 region is CASSLVGGEAFF. The CDR3 nucleotides are TGTGCCAGCAGCCTGGTCGGGGGTGAAGCTTTCTTT.

V is TRBV5-1 and J is TRBJ2-6, with a weak D call TRBD1 (5 bases). Germline CDR1 reads SGHRS; CDR2 reads YFSETQ. The CDR3 has 15 residues. The V and J ends lost 2 bases and 0 bases respectively, with 6 bases between them. CDR3 amino acids: CASSFDSSGANVLTF. The CDR3 DNA reads TGCGCCAGCAGCTTTGACAGCTCTGGGGCCAACGTCCTGACTTTC.

In this sample, this clone turned up a few times. This chain links TRBV7-3 with TRBJ2-1; 8 positions match TRBD1. V trimming: 5 bases; J trimming: 0 bases; junction bases outside the gene matches: 9. The CDR3 spans 17 residues. Germline V gene lookup returns CDR1 SGHTA and CDR2 FQGTGA. CDR3 loop: CASSPDRDISSYNEQFF. CDR3 in DNA: TGTGCCAGCAGCCCGGACAGGGACATTAGCTCCTACAATGAGCAGTTCTTC.

The chain carries TRBV7-9 and TRBJ2-7; D gene unclear. The CDR3 consists of 14 residues. Germline V gene sequence: CDR1 SEHNR, CDR2 FQNEAQ (reference sequence). Trimming took 2 bases from V and 0 from J, leaving 8 bases between them. The CDR3 coding sequence is TGTGCCAGCAGCTTAAATCCAGACTCCTACGAGCAGTACTTC. Encoded protein: CASSLNPDSYEQYF.

In this sample, this clone turned up a few times. The chain is built from TRBV11-2 and TRBJ2-7, with a weak D call TRBD2 (5 bases). Germline CDR1 reads SGHAT; CDR2 reads FQNNGV. V was pared by 1 base and J by 5 bases, with 15 bases between. CDR3 length: 15 amino acids. The CDR3 loop is CASSLGPLAWNEQYF. In DNA, the CDR3 is TGTGCCAGCAGCTTAGGGCCCCTAGCCTGGAACGAGCAGTACTTC.

This clone has only a few counts. The gene calls are TRBV10-3 and TRBJ1-2, with TRBD1 matching over 8 bases. The trim removed 2 bases at V and 4 bases at J, leaving 9 bases unmatched. The CDR3 has 16 amino acids. The germline V gene has CDR1 ENHRY and CDR2 SYGVKD. The CDR3: CAISEPGQALSYGYTF. Here the CDR3 DNA reads TGTGCCATCAGTGAGCCGGGACAGGCTTTGAGCTATGGCTACACCTTC.